A selection of T cell receptor beta chains follows, all from one sample in a study of T-cell reconstitution after alpha-beta-depleted transplantation in children. In TCRdb, the PCR reads were re-called with MiXCR into one record per CDR3 protein. The sample lists about 240,000 distinct CDR3 sequences; roughly 24% were seen once. The starting material was PBMCs, obtained before TCRalphabeta/CD19-depleted stem cell transplant. These receptors were obtained from a girl aged 2 to 9 with Fanconi anemia, due to receive a stem cell transplant. The conserved cysteine and the conserved F or W are not part of the CDR3 here.

J gene	V gene	CDR3 protein
TRBJ2-2	TRBV12-3/TRBV12-4	ASSSLLLTGELF
TRBJ1-2	TRBV29-1	SVGQGAGGYT
TRBJ2-7	TRBV5-1	ASSGRDRGDEYEQY
TRBJ2-3	TRBV7-2	ASSYGVLDTQY
TRBJ2-7	TRBV12-3/TRBV12-4	ASSLVGRTGFLGDQY
TRBJ2-7	TRBV5-1	ASSLGRQADEQY
TRBJ2-5	TRBV12-3/TRBV12-4	ASSLRRETQY
TRBJ1-1	TRBV9	ASSVDGQGAIEAF
TRBJ2-7	TRBV7-2	ASSLWEENNEQY
TRBJ2-5	TRBV15	ATSRDVGAAETQY
TRBJ2-1	TRBV5-1	ASSFGTGFIQQF
TRBJ2-5	TRBV15	ATSTSGQGTQETQY
TRBJ2-5	TRBV7-2	ASSFFEGLAKETQY
TRBJ2-4	TRBV20-1	SVRGVLAKNIQY
TRBJ1-2	TRBV3-1	ASSGLNYGYT
TRBJ2-1	TRBV29-1	SVSPPREYNEQF
TRBJ2-5	TRBV29-1	SVVTGEETQY
TRBJ2-5	TRBV29-1	SLRGGAETQY
TRBJ2-1	TRBV12-3/TRBV12-4	ASSSSGTSDTRGLYNEQF
TRBJ2-7	TRBV29-1	SAWTGGSYEQY
TRBJ2-1	TRBV6-4	ASSLGYGRDYNEQF
TRBJ1-3	TRBV19	ASSIDPQFPGNTIY
TRBJ2-1	TRBV9	ASSVEFSPYNEQF
TRBJ2-3	TRBV29-1	SVDIGSGSRGDTQY
TRBJ2-3	TRBV5-1	ASSLHLLITDTQY
TRBJ1-1	TRBV10-3	AISAGQGETEAF
TRBJ2-1	TRBV20-1	SASVTRGNEQF
TRBJ2-7	TRBV29-1	SGQRDSYYEQY